The 12 T cell receptor beta chains below were found in one sample sequenced in a study of blood T cell repertoires in COVID-19. Sequenced by immunoSEQ multiplex PCR; TCRdb stores in-frame clones only, minus some. This table holds approximately 400,000 clones, about 87% found once. The source material was peripheral blood. The receptors were gathered from a woman aged 45-60 years with COVID-19, enrolled during active disease.

V is TRBV27 and J is TRBJ1-2, with a tentative D call TRBD1 (6 bases). The CDR3 spans 13 residues. Looked up from germline, CDR1 is MNHEY and CDR2 is SMNVEV (reference sequence). V dropped 8 bases and J dropped 0 bases, with 10 bases sitting between them. In DNA, the CDR3 is TGTGCCAGCTGGGGACACCCTAACTATGGCTACACCTTC. This sequence encodes CASWGHPNYGYTF.

The rearrangement joins TRBV6-5 to TRBJ1-2; 7 nucleotides agree with TRBD1. This CDR3 has 15 amino acids. CDR1 and CDR2 from the germline V gene are MNHEY and SVGAGI. Trimming at V came to 7 bases and at J to 4 bases, leaving 12 bases not matched to a gene. CDR3 in DNA: TGTGCCAGCACTAAAAATGGAGGGGGCTCCTATGGCTACACCTTC. Protein: CASTKNGGGSYGYTF.

V is TRBV4-1 and J is TRBJ2-7; 9 positions match TRBD1. The CDR3 spans 15 residues. Unmatched junction bases numbered 11, after V lost 4 bases and J lost 7 bases. Germline V gene sequence: CDR1 MGHRA, CDR2 YSYEKL. CDR3 in DNA: TGCGCCAGCAGCCGTTCCGGGACAGGGTCTCGGGAGCAGTACTTC. Protein product: CASSRSGTGSREQYF.

The chain couples TRBV27 to TRBJ1-1; D is perhaps TRBD1 (6 bases). CDR1 is MNHEY and CDR2 is SMNVEV in the germline V gene (reference sequence). The CDR3 spans 14 residues. Between the trimmed V and J ends, which lost 4 bases and 2 bases, there was a span of 11 bases. CDR3 amino acids: CASSWGTFNTEAFF. Written as DNA, the CDR3 is TGTGCCAGCAGTTGGGGGACATTTAACACTGAAGCTTTCTTT.

This clone was seen only once. The CDR3 spells CASSIGTGAQNQPQHF. For the CDR3, the DNA is TGTGCCAGTAGTATTGGCACAGGGGCGCAAAATCAGCCCCAGCATTTT. The genes are TRBV19 and TRBJ1-5; 7 bases match TRBD1. V trimming: 3 bases; J trimming: 4 bases; junction bases outside the gene matches: 9. Germline V gene data show CDR1 as LNHDA and CDR2 as SQIVND (reference sequence). This CDR3 is 16 amino acids long.

V and J are TRBV6-2 or TRBV6-3 and TRBJ2-2, with TRBD1 matching over 10 bases. After removal of 5 bases from V and 4 bases from J, the junction contained 7 bases not matched to a gene. The germline CDR1 and CDR2 sequences are MNHEY and SVGEGT. The CDR3 contains 16 residues. The chain's CDR3 is CASSLRGQGPTGELFF. CDR3 bases: TGTGCCAGCAGTCTCCGGGGACAGGGGCCCACCGGGGAGCTGTTTTTT.

This clone occurred many times. The chain joins TRBV5-1 to TRBJ1-2; D gene unclear. CDR3 length: 15 residues. Trimming pared 1 base from V and 3 bases from J, leaving 13 bases between. CDR1 and CDR2 (germline): SGHRS, YFSETQ. The CDR3 DNA is TGCGCCAGCAGCTTGCAAGGGAGGAGGGACTATGGCTACACCTTC. Its translation: CASSLQGRRDYGYTF.

This clone has just a few counts. The V gene is TRBV2, the J gene TRBJ2-3, with D uncertain. From germline, CDR1 is SNHLY and CDR2 FYNNEI. The CDR3 runs to 13 residues. Trimming took 1 base from V and 6 from J, leaving 8 bases between them. CDR3 sequence reads: CASSEGHGDTQYF. The CDR3 DNA reads TGTGCCAGCAGTGAAGGCCACGGGGATACGCAGTATTTT.

This clone was seen only once. This sequence joins TRBV9 and TRBJ1-1, with TRBD1 as a possible D gene (6 bases). With 4 bases removed from V and 3 bases from J, the gap between germline ends came to 16 bases. CDR1 and CDR2 from the germline V gene are SGDLS and YYNGEE. The CDR3 has 15 amino acids. CDR3 sequence reads: CASSPRGGADTEAFF. DNA for the CDR3: TGTGCCAGCAGCCCCAGGGGTGGAGCGGACACTGAAGCTTTCTTT.

This chain joins TRBV5-5 and TRBJ1-5; 9 bases map to TRBD1. V lost 4 bases to trimming and J lost 0 bases; unmatched junction nucleotides: 5. This CDR3 is built from 16 residues. Germline V gene data show CDR1 as SGHKS and CDR2 as YYEKEE (reference sequence). The CDR3 DNA is TGTGCCAGCAGCGCCGGGACAGGGTATAGCAATCAGCCCCAGCATTTT. Translation gives CASSAGTGYSNQPQHF. Full variable domain (outside the CDR3, taken from reference TRBV5-5 and TRBJ1-5): DAGVTQSPTHLIKTRGQQVTLRCSPISGHKSVSWYQQVLGQGPQFIFQYYEKEERGRGNFPDRFSARQFPNYSSELNVNALLLGDSALYLCASSAGTGYSNQPQHFGDGTRLSIL.

This rearrangement joins TRBV2 to TRBJ1-2, with D maybe TRBD1 (5 bases). Germline V CDR1 and CDR2: SNHLY, FYNNEI. Trimming pared 4 bases from V and 0 bases from J, leaving 12 bases between. The CDR3 runs 15 residues. Written as DNA, the CDR3 is TGTGCCAGCAGTGTAGGGGCTAAATCTAACTATGGCTACACCTTC. Translating it yields CASSVGAKSNYGYTF.

The chain employs TRBV11-2 and TRBJ1-1; 7 bases fit TRBD1. The V segment lost 6 bases and the J segment 4 bases; nucleotides outside the gene matches: 11. This CDR3 region has 15 residues. Germline lookup yields CDR1 SGHAT and CDR2 FQNNGV. The CDR3 is CASRRQGWGGTEAFF. CDR3 nucleotides: TGTGCCAGCAGGCGACAGGGCTGGGGAGGCACTGAAGCTTTCTTT.